The following is a T cell receptor beta chain sequence with its context. There is no known antigen for this receptor. The input lacks base qualities; no much larger clone sits a single base away. One collaborating source in Seattle enrolled patients while the patients were actively infected and followed the patients over time throughout the course of disease. Collaborating institutions collected whole blood in K2EDTA tubes following their own protocols. Collaborator samples were shipped for TCRbeta analysis as frozen whole blood, isolated PBMCs, or DNA extracted from either sample type. The CDR3 covers 15 residues, taking in both the cysteine and the phenylalanine. Only the CDR3 region is kept as DNA, spanning 45 bases read in frame from base 1. Relative to germline, V is 4 bases shorter and J is 5 bases shorter, with 17 bases between their ends. Taken from the germline V gene (reference sequence), the CDR1 and CDR2 loops are SEHNR and FQNEAQ.

The data were taken from a study of blood T cell repertoires in COVID-19 (dated by TCRdb to 2018 to 2020). About the investigation overall: Collaborator samples came from the United States, Italy and Spain and covered acute and convalescent phases of COVID-19. The material from the prospective study consisted of cDNA or gDNA derived from T cells, B-cell-depleted T cells, or PBMCs. The dataset comprised deeply sampled blood TCRbeta repertoires from subjects exposed to, actively infected with, or recovered from COVID-19. A freely available public database, intended as a resource for researchers studying the immune response to SARS-CoV-2, is where the repertoires were released. Samples were obtained from the ongoing ImmuneRACE study (first 160 participants) and from 950 to 1,500 subjects provided by 6 global collaborators. Nearly every sample came with metadata listing a de-identified subject ID, COVID-19 status, age in years and sex. Where available, HLA class I and class II types were taken from metadata supplied by the sample provider and were not determined by assay-based typing.

TCRbeta CDR3 regions were amplified from genomic DNA using the immunoSEQ Assay, a bias-controlled multiplex PCR. The paper's processing steps were these. Within the assay, amplification of reference gene primers was used to estimate how many nucleated cells each sample contained. Sequence reads were collapsed and filtered to measure the absolute abundance of every unique TCRbeta CDR3 rearrangement. For each sample, productive Simpson clonality was calculated by taking the square root of Simpson's diversity index across productive rearrangements. Held by TCRdb, this immuneACCESS table contains in-frame sequences only and omits some clones. Under half of the omission traces to an unresolved V gene where checked; the cause of the rest is unknown. V, J and clone size are those of that table, while D and trimming were read from the DNA. In this sample the table shows about 480,000 clones, less than 90% of which occur a single time. Around 8% of the sample is held by the ten biggest clonotypes.

Broad study findings and their caveats: Clinical and demographic metadata were provided uncurated, with the amount varying by source and participant.

This sequence originates from a woman aged 50 to 65 with COVID-19, enrolled during active disease. The chain uses TRBV7-9 and TRBJ1-1, with no reliable assignment of the D segment. Material: peripheral blood. The CDR3 protein is CASSSGSGGRTEAFF. The nucleotide sequence is TGTGCCAGCAGCTCCGGAAGCGGTGGGAGAACTGAAGCTTTCTTT.